A single TCR beta chain is shown here with its context. This sample is drawn from a study of blood T cell repertoires in COVID-19. Background on the study: T cells, B-cell-depleted T cells, or PBMCs provided the cDNA or gDNA that served as material.

Measured with immunoSEQ multiplex PCR; TCRdb has only the in-frame clones, and not every one. The repertoire holds under 150,000 clones, with 70% to 90% as singletons. The TCR sequence derives from a human donor in a cohort sampled during active COVID-19. The sequenced sample consisted of peripheral blood.

The CDR3 region is CSEEHTDTQYF. The CDR3 region has the DNA TGCAGCGAAGAACACACAGATACGCAGTATTTT. The chain uses TRBV29-1 and TRBJ2-3; no clear D. Between the trimmed V and J ends, which lost 7 bases and 2 bases, there was a span of 7 bases. Per germline, CDR1 SQVTM and CDR2 ANQGSEA. The CDR3 is 11 amino acids.